The T cell receptor (beta chain) described here comes from a study of blood T cell repertoires in COVID-19. Study context: Acute and convalescent COVID-19 specimens originated in the United States, Italy and Spain. In each case, the material was cDNA or gDNA derived from T cells, B-cell-depleted T cells, or PBMCs.

Per the germline V gene, CDR1 is SGDLS and CDR2 is YYNGEE. This CDR3 is 15 amino acids long. Losses at the gene ends were 0 bases for V and 5 bases for J; bases not matched to a gene: 6. This clone appeared a single time. The assay was immunoSEQ multiplex PCR, and TCRdb's table has in-frame clones only and misses some. This repertoire shows about 99,000 clones, 65% to 85% found once; its top ten account for roughly 1.9%. Source material: peripheral blood. The chain employs TRBV9 and TRBJ2-5, with TRBD1 identical over 8 bases. This TCR was sampled from a man in his 70s with active or convalescent COVID-19. The CDR3: CASSVGVRGHETQYF. The CDR3 bases are TGTGCCAGCAGCGTAGGAGTCAGGGGGCATGAGACCCAGTACTTC.